One sample yielded the 18 T cell receptor beta chains listed below, sequenced in a study of lymphopenia after photon versus proton radiotherapy. The data were produced by immunoSEQ multiplex PCR, yet TCRdb's version contains in-frame clones alone and is incomplete. The sample consists of about 160,000 clones, around nine tenths of them appearing once. The source material was peripheral blood, sampled from a patient treated with photon-based radiotherapy. All receptors come from a man aged 50 to 60 with gastric cancer.

This clone was found once. The chain links TRBV14 to TRBJ1-2, with D maybe TRBD1 (6 bases). The CDR3 totals 14 residues. Trimming pared 1 base from V and 7 bases from J, leaving 13 bases between. From germline, CDR1 is SGHDN and CDR2 FVKESK. Here the CDR3 reads CASSQAQGLGGYTF. In nucleotides, the CDR3 is TGTGCCAGCAGCCAAGCACAGGGCCTCGGTGGCTACACCTTC.

The chain is built from TRBV5-5 and TRBJ1-1; perhaps TRBD1 as D (6 bases). The CDR3 totals 14 residues. V was cut by 1 base and J by 1 base, with 8 bases left in between. Germline V gives CDR1 SGHKS, CDR2 YYEKEE (reference sequence). As DNA, the CDR3 is TGTGCCAGCAGCTTGTGGGGGGCGAACACTGAAGCTTTCTTT. It codes for CASSLWGANTEAFF.

This chain uses TRBV7-2 with TRBJ1-2; 7 bases agree with TRBD1. CDR3 length: 15 residues. Germline V gene sequence: CDR1 SGHTA, CDR2 FQGNSA. The junction had 14 bases not matched to a gene; V was cut back by 6 bases and J by 7 bases. This chain's CDR3 is CASRLTPRQGIGYTF. The CDR3 bases are TGTGCCAGCAGGTTAACCCCCCGACAGGGTATTGGCTACACCTTC.

This clone has a single count. The rearrangement joins TRBV5-4 to TRBJ1-1, with no clear D. Germline CDR1 and CDR2: SGHNT and YYREEE (reference sequence). Trimming pared 2 bases from V and 7 bases from J, leaving 12 bases between. The CDR3 is made up of 13 amino acids. In nucleotides, the CDR3 is TGTGCCAGCAGCTTTTTAAGCGCGAGTGAAGCTTTCTTT. Protein product: CASSFLSASEAFF.

The chain links TRBV7-2 to TRBJ2-1; D call uncertain. This CDR3 has 13 amino acids. V shed 2 bases and J shed 6 bases, with 8 bases lying between them. Germline V gene sequence: CDR1 SGHTA, CDR2 FQGNSA. The CDR3 nucleotides read TGTGCCAGCAGCTTATTCAGAGGCAATGAGCAGTTCTTC. Its protein product is CASSLFRGNEQFF.

This rearrangement joins TRBV4-1 to TRBJ2-1, with D hard to call. The CDR3 has 16 residues. CDR1 and CDR2 from the germline V gene are MGHRA and YSYEKL. V gave up 3 bases and J gave up 0 bases, with 12 bases separating them. The CDR3 reads CASSHPAVSSYNEQFF. The CDR3 DNA reads as TGCGCCAGCAGCCATCCTGCGGTCAGCTCCTACAATGAGCAGTTCTTC.

J is TRBJ2-3 and V is TRBV5-1; TRBD2 agrees at 10 bases. Germline V gene data show CDR1 as SGHRS and CDR2 as YFSETQ. With 4 bases clipped from V and 2 bases from J, the junction kept 4 bases outside the gene matches. This CDR3 contains 15 residues. The CDR3 loop reads CASSPLAGITDTQYF. In DNA, the CDR3 is TGCGCCAGCAGCCCACTAGCGGGAATCACAGATACGCAGTATTTT. Full variable domain (missing parts from reference TRBV5-1 and TRBJ2-3): KAGVTQTPRYLIKTRGQQVTLSCSPISGHRSVSWYQQTPGQGLQFLFEYFSETQRNKGNFPGRFSGRQFSNSRSEMNVSTLELGDSALYLCASSPLAGITDTQYFGPGTRLTVL.

The chain joins TRBV30 to TRBJ2-7; 7 nucleotides align to TRBD1. The germline V gene has CDR1 GTSNPN and CDR2 SVGIG (reference sequence). This CDR3 region has 14 residues. Trimming removed 1 base from V and 1 base from J; junction bases left unmatched: 4. CDR3 sequence: CAWSGQGESYEQYF. The CDR3 DNA reads TGTGCCTGGAGTGGGCAGGGGGAGTCCTACGAGCAGTACTTC.

The J gene is TRBJ1-2, the V gene TRBV19, with D maybe TRBD1 (6 bases). The length of the CDR3 is 14 residues. Germline V gives CDR1 LNHDA, CDR2 SQIVND (reference sequence). Trimming removed 4 bases from V and 0 bases from J, with 9 bases in between. The CDR3 DNA follows: TGTGCCAGTAGTAACAGGGTAGCTAACTATGGCTACACCTTC. This encodes CASSNRVANYGYTF.

Remarks on this clone: The identical CDR3 is also encoded by other nucleotide sequences in the sample. This chain connects TRBV7-9 to TRBJ1-4; no clear D gene. The CDR3 is 12 residues long. Trimming left V 3 bases short and J 7 bases short, with 6 bases between. In germline, CDR1 is SEHNR, CDR2 FQNEAQ (reference sequence). In nucleotides, the CDR3 is TGTGCCAGCAGCTTGGGGAGTGAAAAACTGTTTTTT. Its translation is CASSLGSEKLFF.

The chain employs TRBV19 and TRBJ2-7; 7 bases map to TRBD1. The CDR3 extends over 13 amino acids. From germline, CDR1 is LNHDA and CDR2 SQIVND (reference sequence). Trimming at V came to 6 bases and at J to 2 bases, leaving 4 bases not matched to a gene. CDR3 DNA: TGTGCCAGTAGCACAGGGGTAACCTACGAGCAGTACTTC. Its translation: CASSTGVTYEQYF. The whole variable domain, remainder taken from reference TRBV19 and TRBJ2-7, is DGGITQSPKYLFRKEGQNVTLSCEQNLNHDAMYWYRQDPGQGLRLIYYSQIVNDFQKGDIAEGYSVSREKKESFPLTVTSAQKNPTAFYLCASSTGVTYEQYFGPGTRLTVT.

The J gene is TRBJ2-1, the V gene TRBV7-9, with D perhaps matching TRBD1 or TRBD2 (5 bases each). The CDR3 runs to 12 residues. Trimming pared 8 bases from V and 6 bases from J, leaving 11 bases between. CDR1 is SEHNR, CDR2 FQNEAQ, per germline (reference sequence). CDR3: CASGTKGNEQFF. In nucleotides, the CDR3 is TGTGCCAGCGGGACCAAAGGCAATGAGCAGTTCTTC.

This CDR3 is CASSESSYEQYF. The CDR3 DNA sequence: TGTGCCAGCAGTGAAAGCTCCTACGAGCAGTACTTC. The chain has TRBV6-1 and TRBJ2-7; D gene uncertain. CDR1 MNHNS and CDR2 SASEGT come from the germline V gene. Trimming pared 2 bases from V and 0 bases from J, leaving 2 bases between. This CDR3 spans 12 amino acids.

The gene calls are TRBV10-2 and TRBJ1-4, with no clear D. CDR1 and CDR2 (germline): WSHSY, SAAADI. Trimming took off 6 bases at V and 6 bases at J, with 5 bases between the two ends. The CDR3 has 11 residues. CDR3 nucleotides: TGCGCCAGCAGCTTGGATGAAAAACTGTTTTTT. Protein sequence: CASSLDEKLFF.

The V gene is TRBV27, the J gene TRBJ1-4, with D possibly being TRBD1 (5 bases). Trimming left V 6 bases short and J 5 bases short, with 13 bases between. CDR1 is MNHEY and CDR2 is SMNVEV in the germline V gene (reference sequence). This CDR3 has 14 residues. For the CDR3, the DNA is TGTGCCAGCAGGGGACGGAACTGGAATGAAAAACTGTTTTTT. Protein sequence: CASRGRNWNEKLFF.

The V call is TRBV5-6, the J call TRBJ1-3, with D tentatively TRBD1 (5 bases). The CDR3 has 15 residues. Trimming left V 2 bases short and J 0 bases short, with 9 bases between. Per the germline V gene, CDR1 is SGHDT and CDR2 is YYEEEE. The CDR3 spells CASSFGGVSGNTIYF. The CDR3 nucleotides read TGTGCCAGCAGCTTTGGAGGGGTCTCTGGAAACACCATATATTTT.

This sequence joins TRBV9 and TRBJ2-2; 12 bases agree with TRBD2. CDR1 is SGDLS and CDR2 is YYNGEE in the germline V gene. The CDR3 runs 18 residues. V lost 0 bases to trimming and J lost 5 bases; unmatched junction nucleotides: 8. The CDR3 DNA sequence: TGTGCCAGCAGCGTAGAGGGAACTAGCGGGAGGAAGACCGGGGAGCTGTTTTTT. Protein: CASSVEGTSGRKTGELFF. The complete variable domain, with remaining parts taken from reference TRBV9 and TRBJ2-2, reads DSGVTQTPKHLITATGQRVTLRCSPRSGDLSVYWYQQSLDQGLQFLIQYYNGEERAKGNILERFSAQQFPDLHSELNLSSLELGDSALYFCASSVEGTSGRKTGELFFGEGSRLTVL.

The count of this clone is one. The V call is TRBV19, the J call TRBJ1-2; TRBD1 might be the D (5 bases). V shed 8 bases and J shed 5 bases, with 15 bases lying between them. In germline, CDR1 is LNHDA, CDR2 SQIVND (reference sequence). This CDR3 has 13 amino acids. The CDR3 loop is CASLPGTAYGYTF. DNA of the CDR3: TGTGCCAGTTTACCCGGGACGGCTTATGGCTACACCTTC.